This TCR beta chain was retrieved from a study of shared clonotypes between healthy human individuals. Details on this clone: Its cognate antigen is unknown.

Study outcomes and limitations: Richness estimates generally favored naive over memory subsets.

Method: immunoSEQ multiplex PCR; TCRdb's copy keeps in-frame clones and lacks some. The data show over a million clones, with roughly 96% seen just once and roughly 1.2% held by the top ten. This CDR3 is 14 amino acids long. Per the germline V gene, CDR1 is SGHRS and CDR2 is YFSETQ. V lost 0 bases to trimming and J lost 12 bases, with 19 bases between them. The sequence came from a man aged 30 to 45 in good health. Material for sequencing was naive CD4+ T cells sorted from blood. The subset here: CD45RA+ positively selected. The gene calls are TRBV5-1 and TRBJ2-7, with D perhaps given as TRBD1 or TRBD2 (5 bases each). In DNA form, the CDR3 reads TGCGCCAGCAGCTTGGATTCGGGGCTTGGGGCATGGTACTTC. This encodes CASSLDSGLGAWYF.